The clone carrying this T cell receptor (beta chain) is a singleton in its sample. Its target is not known. With V trimmed by 3 bases and J by 9 bases, 8 bases remained unmatched. Germline lookup yields CDR1 DFQATT and CDR2 SNEGSKA (reference sequence). CDR3 length: 13 amino acids. Data came from immunoSEQ multiplex PCR; TCRdb stores just in-frame clones and leaves some out. The sample consists of 150,000 or so clones, 90% to 95% of them appearing once. The record originates from a study of T cell responses to AZD1222 COVID-19 vaccine. General study results and limits: After two AZD1222 doses, spike-specific TCR breadth and depth rose versus day 0. Along spike, vaccine-associated CD4 TCRs were found throughout, with dominance at 160-218 and 743-854.

This clonotype originated in an adult in good health. The source material was peripheral blood, sampled on day 0 of AZD1222 vaccination. The J gene is TRBJ2-1, the V gene TRBV20-1; the match to TRBD2 covers 7 bases. The CDR3 coding sequence is TGCAGTGCTAGTCTCGCGGGGGTGGTTGAGCAGTTCTTC. Translating gives CSASLAGVVEQFF.